This TCR beta chain comes out of a study of post-analysis software for immune sequencing data. Regarding the study as a whole: Normalized Chao1 diversity was significantly reduced in patients versus controls.

This clonotype was seen repeatedly, ten times or more. The antigen remains unidentified. Sequencing libraries made from TCR beta cDNA carried unique molecular identifiers. Each CDR3 protein is one row after TCRdb ran MiXCR on the PCR reads. The sample carries 700,000 to 800,000 distinct CDR3 sequences, roughly 30% recorded once. The sample taken for sequencing was blood. This receptor was taken from a girl between 5 and 17 years old with multiple sclerosis.

This CDR3 reads CASSGRGDDGTNEQFF. The CDR3 region has the DNA TGTGCCAGCAGCGGGAGAGGGGACGACGGGACCAATGAGCAGTTCTTC. The V and J genes are TRBV9 and TRBJ2-1; D assignment may be TRBD1 or TRBD2 (5 bases each). CDR3 size: 16 residues. Germline CDR1 reads SGDLS; CDR2 reads YYNGEE. The germline V and J ends were trimmed by 3 bases and 6 bases, with 19 bases remaining between them. The full variable domain, completed using reference TRBV9 and TRBJ2-1, is DSGVTQTPKHLITATGQRVTLRCSPRSGDLSVYWYQQSLDQGLQFLIQYYNGEERAKGNILERFSAQQFPDLHSELNLSSLELGDSALYFCASSGRGDDGTNEQFFGPGTRLTVL.